These T cell receptor beta chains were read from a single sample in a study of T cells after yellow fever vaccination. TCRdb fed the 5' RACE reads into MiXCR, producing one record per CDR3 protein. The sample has some 300,000 distinct CDR3 sequences; around 4% are singletons. The specimen was PBMCs, collected on the day of the yellow fever booster vaccination. The receptors come from a man younger than 30 who received the YFV17D yellow fever vaccine. Both conserved end residues are part of each CDR3.

V	J	CDR3
TRBV11-2	TRBJ2-3	CASRVRGGRYTDTQYF
TRBV10-3	TRBJ1-2	CATRGEVGVYGYTF
TRBV20-1	TRBJ2-7	CSAGDRVGQYF
TRBV7-2	TRBJ2-3	CASSPLAGTQYF
TRBV7-2	TRBJ2-3	CASSVMAGGDTQYF
TRBV5-5	TRBJ1-2	CASSGQTHGYTF
TRBV5-4	TRBJ2-3	CASSLSLRDLNTDTQYF
TRBV5-5	TRBJ2-2	CASSPYLAFPGELFF
TRBV5-1	TRBJ1-5	CASSLGLASNQPQHF
TRBV6-2/TRBV6-3	TRBJ2-7	CASSYPLDRTASYEQYF